A selection of T cell receptor beta chains follows, all from one sample in a study of T cells in narcolepsy. Using immunoSEQ multiplex PCR, the repertoire was profiled, and TCRdb retains in-frame clones only, with some absent. The sample yields 30,000 to 45,000 clones, about 85% seen once. Sequencing was carried out using CD45RA- memory CD4+ T cells from PBMCs. Every receptor here comes from a human donor with narcolepsy. The CDR3 runs from the conserved cysteine through the conserved F or W. D genes are given only for firm matches. The size of a clone is reported for some rows only, either as once, few or many, or as a class for expanded clones.

size: .; J: TRBJ2-7; V: TRBV18; D: TRBD1; CDR3: CASSPGQGPYEQYF; DNA: TGTGCCAGCTCACCGGGACAGGGACCCTACGAGCAGTACTTC
size: once; J: TRBJ1-6; V: TRBV6-1; D: TRBD1; CDR3: CASSRQGGDSPLHF; DNA: TGTGCCAGCAGCCGACAGGGGGGGGATTCACCCCTCCACTTT
size: few; J: TRBJ2-5; V: TRBV6-5; D: .; CDR3: CASSYSWEVGETQYF; DNA: TGTGCCAGCAGCTACTCTTGGGAGGTGGGGGAGACCCAGTACTTC
size: .; J: TRBJ2-5; V: TRBV5-4; D: .; CDR3: CASSYLGETQYF; DNA: TGTGCCAGCAGCTACCTCGGGGAGACCCAGTACTTC
size: .; J: TRBJ2-7; V: TRBV19; D: TRBD2; CDR3: CASSTGGYEQYF; DNA: TGTGCCAGTAGTACGGGGGGCTACGAGCAGTACTTC
size: .; J: TRBJ2-1; V: TRBV18; D: TRBD2; CDR3: CASSQAGGNNEQFF; DNA: TGTGCCAGCTCACAAGCGGGGGGAAACAATGAGCAGTTCTTC
size: .; J: TRBJ1-5; V: TRBV15; D: .; CDR3: CATSRPQNSNQPQHF; DNA: TGTGCCACCAGCAGGCCCCAAAATAGCAATCAGCCCCAGCATTTT
size: .; J: TRBJ1-4; V: TRBV28; D: .; CDR3: CASNVPGNEKLFF; DNA: TGTGCCTCCAACGTCCCAGGGAATGAAAAACTGTTTTTT
size: .; J: TRBJ1-4; V: TRBV28; D: .; CDR3: CASSSVQINEKLFF; DNA: TGTGCCAGCAGTTCCGTACAGATTAATGAAAAACTGTTTTTT
size: .; J: TRBJ2-5; V: TRBV19; D: TRBD2; CDR3: CASSITGGGETQYF; DNA: TGTGCCAGTAGTATTACGGGGGGAGGGGAGACCCAGTACTTC
size: .; J: TRBJ2-7; V: TRBV11-2; D: TRBD2; CDR3: CASSRGLAGYEQYF; DNA: TGTGCCAGCAGCCGGGGACTAGCGGGGTACGAGCAGTACTTC
size: .; J: TRBJ2-3; V: TRBV5-1; D: .; CDR3: CASSLEPRPDTQYF; DNA: TGCGCCAGCAGCTTGGAGCCCCGGCCAGATACGCAGTATTTT
size: .; J: TRBJ2-1; V: TRBV5-5; D: .; CDR3: CASSFREGAYNEQFF; DNA: TGTGCCAGCAGCTTCCGTGAGGGAGCCTACAATGAGCAGTTCTTC
size: .; J: TRBJ1-2; V: TRBV6-4; D: TRBD1; CDR3: CASTLTGGRGYGYTF; DNA: TGTGCCAGCACTCTGACAGGGGGCCGGGGCTATGGCTACACCTTC
size: .; J: TRBJ1-5; V: TRBV19; D: .; CDR3: CASSPGARGQPQHF; DNA: TGTGCCAGTAGTCCAGGGGCTAGGGGTCAGCCCCAGCATTTT
size: .; J: TRBJ2-1; V: TRBV27; D: .; CDR3: CASREGALYNEQFF; DNA: TGTGCCAGCAGGGAAGGTGCTTTGTACAATGAGCAGTTCTTC
size: once; J: TRBJ2-2; V: TRBV7-2; D: .; CDR3: CASSPGTFTGELFF; DNA: TGTGCCAGCAGCCCCGGGACTTTCACCGGGGAGCTGTTTTTT
size: once; J: TRBJ1-3; V: TRBV30; D: TRBD1; CDR3: CAVQGAGSGNTIYF; DNA: TGTGCTGTCCAGGGGGCTGGCTCTGGAAACACCATATACTTT
size: .; J: TRBJ2-6; V: TRBV7-2; D: .; CDR3: CASSPSVGSGANVLTF; DNA: TGTGCCAGCAGCCCCTCCGTTGGGTCTGGGGCCAACGTCCTGACTTTC
size: .; J: TRBJ1-5; V: TRBV5-6; D: .; CDR3: CASSLGGLPQHF; DNA: TGTGCCAGCAGCTTGGGGGGGCTGCCCCAGCATTTT
size: .; J: TRBJ2-2; V: TRBV7-3; D: TRBD2; CDR3: CASSPPGLVAPGELFF; DNA: TGTGCCAGCAGCCCCCCGGGACTAGTCGCCCCCGGGGAGCTGTTTTTT
size: .; J: TRBJ1-2; V: TRBV4-3; D: .; CDR3: CASSQGIAGRGGYGYTF; DNA: TGCGCCAGCAGCCAAGGGATCGCAGGGCGAGGGGGCTATGGCTACACCTTC
size: .; J: TRBJ1-1; V: TRBV6-5; D: TRBD1; CDR3: CASRGTGYTEAFF; DNA: TGTGCCAGCAGGGGGACAGGGTACACTGAAGCTTTCTTT
size: .; J: TRBJ2-6; V: TRBV4-3; D: .; CDR3: CASSQGGGTGANVLTF; DNA: TGCGCCAGCAGCCAAGGGGGCGGGACTGGGGCCAACGTCCTGACTTTC
size: .; J: TRBJ2-7; V: TRBV7-9; D: TRBD2; CDR3: CASSLGLAGAYEQYF; DNA: TGTGCCAGCAGCCTCGGACTAGCGGGTGCCTACGAGCAGTACTTC
size: .; J: TRBJ2-2; V: TRBV7-2; D: TRBD2; CDR3: CASSPTRTSGGAPRELFF; DNA: TGTGCCAGCAGTCCCACCCGGACTAGCGGGGGGGCCCCCCGGGAGCTGTTTTTT
size: .; J: TRBJ2-2; V: TRBV19; D: .; CDR3: CASSIGDRRGELFF; DNA: TGTGCCAGTAGTATTGGGGACCGCCGCGGGGAGCTGTTTTTT
size: few; J: TRBJ1-2; V: TRBV7-9; D: .; CDR3: CASSQLLGNYGYTF; DNA: TGTGCCAGCAGCCAACTATTGGGAAACTATGGCTACACCTTC
size: .; J: TRBJ1-1; V: TRBV6-5; D: .; CDR3: CASSYSMGNTEAFF; DNA: TGTGCCAGCAGTTACTCGATGGGGAACACTGAAGCTTTCTTT
size: .; J: TRBJ2-2; V: TRBV7-9; D: .; CDR3: CASSEGLRELFF; DNA: TGTGCCAGCAGCGAGGGACTTAGGGAGCTGTTTTTT
size: .; J: TRBJ1-3; V: TRBV7-9; D: TRBD1; CDR3: CASSRKQGDLSGNTIYF; DNA: TGTGCCAGCAGCCGAAAACAGGGGGACCTCTCTGGAAACACCATATATTTT
size: .; J: TRBJ1-2; V: TRBV9; D: .; CDR3: CASSVLYGGSEGYTF; DNA: TGTGCCAGCAGCGTTCTCTATGGGGGATCTGAGGGCTACACCTTC
size: .; J: TRBJ1-5; V: TRBV6-1; D: .; CDR3: CASSERNQPQHF; DNA: TGTGCCAGCAGTGAAAGGAATCAGCCCCAGCATTTT
size: .; J: TRBJ1-2; V: TRBV18; D: .; CDR3: CASSPPSGQLGYTF; DNA: TGTGCCAGCTCACCTCCGTCGGGACAACTAGGCTACACCTTC
size: .; J: TRBJ1-5; V: TRBV4-2; D: TRBD1; CDR3: CASSQGPGTGYSNQPQHF; DNA: TGTGCCAGCAGCCAAGGTCCCGGGACAGGGTATAGCAATCAGCCCCAGCATTTT
size: .; J: TRBJ2-7; V: TRBV19; D: .; CDR3: CASSILAGGLSSYEQYF; DNA: TGTGCCAGTAGTATACTGGCAGGCGGATTATCGTCCTACGAGCAGTACTTC
size: few; J: TRBJ2-7; V: TRBV5-6; D: .; CDR3: CASSLPTSYEQYF; DNA: TGTGCCAGCAGCTTACCCACATCCTACGAGCAGTACTTC
size: .; J: TRBJ2-6; V: TRBV5-1; D: .; CDR3: CASSGTVSGANVLTF; DNA: TGCGCCAGCAGCGGGACGGTCTCTGGGGCCAACGTCCTGACTTTC
size: .; J: TRBJ1-1; V: TRBV5-1; D: .; CDR3: CASSLNPPNTEAFF; DNA: TGCGCCAGCAGCTTGAATCCCCCTAACACTGAAGCTTTCTTT
size: .; J: TRBJ1-6; V: TRBV18; D: .; CDR3: CASSPWLSSYNSPLHF; DNA: TGTGCCAGCTCACCATGGTTGAGCTCCTATAATTCACCCCTCCACTTT